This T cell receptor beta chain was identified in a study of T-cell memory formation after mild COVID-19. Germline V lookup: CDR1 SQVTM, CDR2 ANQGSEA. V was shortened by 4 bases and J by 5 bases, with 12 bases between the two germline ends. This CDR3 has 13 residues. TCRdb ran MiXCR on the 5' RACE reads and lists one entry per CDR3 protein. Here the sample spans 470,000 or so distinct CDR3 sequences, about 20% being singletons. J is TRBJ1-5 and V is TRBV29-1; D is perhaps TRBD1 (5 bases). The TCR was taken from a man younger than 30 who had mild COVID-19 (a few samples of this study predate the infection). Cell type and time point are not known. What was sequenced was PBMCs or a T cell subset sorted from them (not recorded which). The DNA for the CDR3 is TGCAGCGTTGCCGGGGGAACTTATCAGCCCCAGCATTTT. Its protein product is CSVAGGTYQPQHF.